The 2 T cell receptor beta chains presented below share a single source sample, sequenced in a study of T cell responses to AZD1222 COVID-19 vaccine. Only in-frame clones appear in the TCRdb table, and some are missing; sequencing was by immunoSEQ multiplex PCR. The sample yields approximately 150,000 clones, 87% seen once. Sequenced here: peripheral blood, sampled on day 0 of AZD1222 vaccination. These receptors all come from an adult in good health.

The chain links TRBV4-1 to TRBJ2-1, with no clear D. The CDR3 runs 15 residues. V lost 4 bases to trimming and J lost 0 bases, with 10 bases between them. CDR1 is MGHRA, CDR2 YSYEKL, per germline. This CDR3 reads CASSLTAISYNEQFF. CDR3 coding DNA: TGCGCCAGCAGCCTCACCGCTATCTCCTACAATGAGCAGTTCTTC.

This chain links TRBV5-8 with TRBJ1-5; D not certain. CDR3 length: 17 residues. Germline CDR1 is SGHTS and CDR2 is YDEGEE. Between the trimmed V and J ends, which lost 0 bases and 1 base, there was a span of 14 bases. The CDR3 spells CASSLVRVTTSNQPQHF. In DNA form, the CDR3 reads TGTGCCAGCAGCTTGGTTCGGGTAACCACCAGCAATCAGCCCCAGCATTTT.